The 11 T cell receptor beta chains below all came from one sample that was sequenced in a study of cytomegalovirus exposure and HLA in healthy donors. The PCR had 60 Vbeta and 13 Jbeta primers. This table comes from immunoSEQ multiplex PCR, and its TCRdb copy is limited to in-frame clones, with some not included. The repertoire holds about 140,000 clones, with nearly 70% as singletons. Sequenced sample: PBMCs. These TCRs come from a young man in good health and CMV-seropositive.

In DNA form, the CDR3 reads TGTGCCAGCAGCTTCCTAGTGACTGTGAACACTGAAGCTTTCTTT. Protein product: CASSFLVTVNTEAFF. The rearrangement uses TRBV7-9 and TRBJ1-1; D not certain. V shed 3 bases and J shed 0 bases, with 11 bases lying between them. In germline, CDR1 is SEHNR, CDR2 FQNEAQ (reference sequence). The CDR3 covers 15 residues.

The gene calls are TRBV7-3 and TRBJ2-3; 9 nucleotides agree with TRBD1. The germline CDR1 and CDR2 sequences are SGHTA and FQGTGA. The CDR3 covers 15 residues. The junction had 4 bases not matched to a gene; V was cut back by 2 bases and J by 4 bases. The CDR3: CASSLGQGRADTQYF. The CDR3 bases are TGTGCCAGCAGCTTAGGACAGGGGAGGGCAGATACGCAGTATTTT.

The chain recombines TRBV9 with TRBJ1-6, with D possibly being TRBD1 (6 bases). This CDR3 contains 17 residues. V lost 4 bases and J lost 0, with 14 bases in between. Germline lookup yields CDR1 SGDLS and CDR2 YYNGEE. CDR3 amino acids: CASSLHGQISYNSPLHF. CDR3 nucleotides: TGTGCCAGCAGCTTACACGGACAGATCTCCTATAATTCACCCCTCCACTTT. The variable domain in full, completed from reference TRBV9 and TRBJ1-6, reads DSGVTQTPKHLITATGQRVTLRCSPRSGDLSVYWYQQSLDQGLQFLIQYYNGEERAKGNILERFSAQQFPDLHSELNLSSLELGDSALYFCASSLHGQISYNSPLHFGNGTRLTVT.

The chain uses TRBV27 and TRBJ2-1, with TRBD2 identical over 7 bases. Germline V gene data show CDR1 as MNHEY and CDR2 as SMNVEV (reference sequence). V lost 4 bases and J lost 8; bases outside the gene matches: 2. The CDR3 length is 12 residues. Written as DNA, the CDR3 is TGTGCCAGCAGTTCGGGGAGGGATGAGCAGTTCTTC. Its translation is CASSSGRDEQFF.

The chain links TRBV5-5 to TRBJ2-2, with 7 positions matching TRBD1. Germline V gene data show CDR1 as SGHKS and CDR2 as YYEKEE (reference sequence). The CDR3 extends over 17 amino acids. V shed 4 bases and J 0 bases; nucleotides not matched to a gene: 9. CDR3 protein: CASSPLTGTANTGELFF. In DNA, the CDR3 is TGTGCCAGCAGCCCACTTACCGGGACAGCGAACACCGGGGAGCTGTTTTTT.

This clone was counted between two and nine times. The chain couples TRBV2 to TRBJ2-3, with 11 bases lining up with TRBD2. There are 18 residues in the CDR3. V lost 3 bases to trimming and J lost 2 bases; unmatched junction nucleotides: 10. Per germline, CDR1 SNHLY and CDR2 FYNNEI. The CDR3 reads CASSDPTLAGEVTDTQYF. The CDR3, as DNA: TGTGCCAGCAGTGACCCCACACTAGCGGGAGAAGTCACAGATACGCAGTATTTT.

V is TRBV27 and J is TRBJ2-2; 8 nucleotides line up with TRBD2. CDR1 MNHEY and CDR2 SMNVEV come from the germline V gene (reference sequence). J lost 4 bases, V lost 0 bases, and 7 bases had no gene match. There are 17 residues in the CDR3. The DNA of the CDR3 is TGTGCCAGCAGTTTATCGCGTGGGACTAGTCTCACCGGGGAGCTGTTTTTT. Translated: CASSLSRGTSLTGELFF.

The chain uses TRBV19 and TRBJ1-1, with D perhaps matching TRBD1 (6 bases). Germline V gives CDR1 LNHDA, CDR2 SQIVND (reference sequence). Trimming cost V 0 bases and J 6 bases, with 17 bases left between them. The CDR3 is 16 amino acids. The CDR3 protein is CASSIDPGQIGAEAFF. The CDR3 bases are TGTGCCAGTAGTATAGACCCAGGACAGATCGGAGCTGAAGCTTTCTTT.

This chain connects TRBV4-1 to TRBJ2-5; 7 bases are shared with TRBD2. With V trimmed by 6 bases and J by 4 bases, 5 bases remained unmatched. The CDR3 loop spans 13 amino acids. From germline, CDR1 is MGHRA and CDR2 YSYEKL. DNA of the CDR3: TGCGCCAGCAGTCGGGGGGTCGTAGAGACCCAGTACTTC. It encodes CASSRGVVETQYF.

This chain joins TRBV10-2 and TRBJ1-5, with 11 positions matching TRBD1. The CDR3 runs to 14 residues. CDR1 is WSHSY and CDR2 is SAAADI in the germline V gene. The trim removed 4 bases at V and 5 bases at J, leaving 1 base unmatched. CDR3 nucleotide sequence: TGCGCCAGCAGTGGGACAGGGGGCGATCAGCCCCAGCATTTT. Translating gives CASSGTGGDQPQHF.

V gene TRBV28 combines with J gene TRBJ2-3, with TRBD2 matching 10 bases. The CDR3 is 18 amino acids. CDR1 is MDHEN and CDR2 is SYDVKM in the germline V gene. Unmatched junction bases numbered 12, after V lost 6 bases and J lost 0 bases. The CDR3 DNA is TGTGCCAGCAGCCTGGGTGGACTAGCGGAAACTAGCACAGATACGCAGTATTTT. Translation gives CASSLGGLAETSTDTQYF.